The 27 T cell receptor beta chains reported below all come from one sample, sequenced in a study of immune evolution from preneoplasia to lung adenocarcinoma. The assay was immunoSEQ multiplex PCR, and TCRdb's table has in-frame clones only and misses some. This sample has 9,000 to 13,000 clones; roughly 74% occur once, and the top ten carry 4.8%. Material: FFPE minimally invasive lung adenocarcinoma tissue. These receptors were obtained from a person between 65 and 80 years old with lung adenocarcinoma.

The chain joins TRBV19 to TRBJ1-5; D call uncertain. The CDR3 sequence is 16 residues long. Germline assignment: CDR1 LNHDA and CDR2 SQIVND (reference sequence). Trimming pared 5 bases from V and 0 bases from J, leaving 14 bases between. CDR3 loop: CASSPDPLYSNQPQHF. In DNA form, the CDR3 reads TGTGCCAGTAGTCCCGACCCCCTCTATAGCAATCAGCCCCAGCATTTT.

Comments on this clone: The conserved phenylalanine or tryptophan normally closing the CDR3 is absent here, so this likely arose from a read error. The chain links TRBV6-5 to TRBJ1-6; D possibly corresponds to TRBD1 (5 bases). Between the trimmed V and J ends, which lost 9 bases and 7 bases, there was a span of 13 bases. The CDR3 is 13 amino acids. Germline V gene lookup returns CDR1 MNHEY and CDR2 SVGAGI. DNA of the CDR3: TGTGCCAGTCAGGGAGGGTGGAATTCACCCCTCCACTCT. Encoded protein: CASQGGWNSPLHS.

By sample fraction, this clone is large. The rearrangement uses TRBV7-3 and TRBJ2-7, with a weak D call TRBD1 (5 bases). V was cut by 5 bases and J by 9 bases, with 23 bases left in between. This CDR3 is 15 amino acids long. Per germline, CDR1 SGHTA and CDR2 FQGTGA. The CDR3 region has the DNA TGTGCCAGCAGCGCCAATAGGGGCGCACATGAACTGCAGTACTTC. This sequence encodes CASSANRGAHELQYF.

This clone was detected only once. The V gene is TRBV7-2, the J gene TRBJ2-1; 7 nucleotides line up with TRBD2. The CDR3 covers 18 residues. Per germline, CDR1 SGHTA and CDR2 FQGNSA. The trim removed 5 bases at V and 0 bases at J, leaving 13 bases unmatched. The CDR3 DNA follows: TGTGCCAGCAGCCGCCGGGAGGCAGTACGGAGCTCCTACAATGAGCAGTTCTTC. Translation: CASSRREAVRSSYNEQFF.

V and J are TRBV7-9 and TRBJ2-5; D is undetermined. This CDR3 has 14 residues. Germline lookup yields CDR1 SEHNR and CDR2 FQNEAQ (reference sequence). V lost 3 bases and J lost 4, with 12 bases in between. CDR3 nucleotide sequence: TGTGCCAGCAGCTTTGGCGGCGGCGTAGAGACCCAGTACTTC. It codes for CASSFGGGVETQYF.

The chain joins TRBV9 to TRBJ1-1; TRBD1 agrees at 8 bases. Germline CDR1 reads SGDLS; CDR2 reads YYNGEE. The CDR3 sequence is 14 residues long. V shed 6 bases and J 6 bases; nucleotides not matched to a gene: 10. CDR3 nucleotide sequence: TGTGCCAGCACCAGGGGGCGCCAAGCCTCTGAAGCTTTCTTT. Protein: CASTRGRQASEAFF.

J is TRBJ1-2 and V is TRBV7-9; D possibly corresponds to TRBD1 (5 bases). With 5 bases removed from V and 8 bases from J, the gap between germline ends came to 15 bases. The CDR3 runs to 13 residues. CDR1 SEHNR and CDR2 FQNEAQ come from the germline V gene (reference sequence). CDR3 sequence reads: CASSPVGGAGYTF. The CDR3 coding sequence is TGTGCCAGCAGCCCCGTAGGCGGGGCAGGCTACACCTTC.

The chain employs TRBV28 and TRBJ2-7; no reliable D call. The CDR3 is made up of 12 amino acids. Germline loops: CDR1 MDHEN, CDR2 SYDVKM. The V gene lost 2 bases and the J gene lost 6 bases, with 8 bases spanning the gap. CDR3 bases: TGTGCCAGCAGTTTAGTAGACGTCGAGCAGTACTTC. It specifies CASSLVDVEQYF.

This clone was recorded only once. This chain connects TRBV18 to TRBJ1-1; D uncertain. CDR1 is KGHSH, CDR2 LQKENI, per germline. CDR3 length: 12 amino acids. Trimming cost V 6 bases and J 3 bases, with 8 bases left between them. As DNA, the CDR3 is TGTGCCAGCTCCTACCGGGACACTGAAGCTTTCTTT. Translated: CASSYRDTEAFF.

A single count supports this clone. The rearrangement uses TRBV5-6 and TRBJ1-4; D is unresolved. The germline V gene has CDR1 SGHDT and CDR2 YYEEEE. Deletions cut 0 bases from V and 4 bases from J, with 13 bases between. This CDR3 comprises 16 residues. The CDR3 sequence is CASSLARIGFNEKLFF. Written as DNA, the CDR3 is TGTGCCAGCAGCTTGGCCCGAATCGGGTTTAATGAAAAACTGTTTTTT.

The chain uses TRBV5-1 and TRBJ2-2; TRBD2 matches 9 bases. V lost 3 bases and J lost 6; bases outside the gene matches: 9. This CDR3 has 16 amino acids. Germline values: CDR1 SGHRS, CDR2 YFSETQ. For the CDR3, the DNA is TGCGCCAGCAGCTCTAGCGGGAATAGTCTTGCCGGGGAGCTGTTTTTT. This translates into CASSSSGNSLAGELFF.

The J gene is TRBJ1-4, the V gene TRBV18; D gene uncertain. Germline V CDR1 and CDR2: KGHSH, LQKENI. Trimming stripped 1 base from V and 1 base from J, with 7 bases between. The CDR3 contains 15 residues. The CDR3 sequence is CASSPLKQTNEKLFF. CDR3 sequence (DNA): TGTGCCAGCTCACCACTCAAGCAAACTAATGAAAAACTGTTTTTT.

The rearrangement links TRBV30 to TRBJ1-2; D gene uncertain. The CDR3 has 12 amino acids. V was shortened by 1 base and J by 7 bases, with 10 bases between the two germline ends. CDR1 GTSNPN and CDR2 SVGIG come from the germline V gene (reference sequence). CDR3 DNA: TGTGCCTGGAGTGCAGGCCTCTCTGGCTACACCTTC. This codes for CAWSAGLSGYTF.

The chain links TRBV28 to TRBJ2-7; no clear D gene. Per germline, CDR1 MDHEN and CDR2 SYDVKM. With 7 bases removed from V and 9 bases from J, the gap between germline ends came to 19 bases. The CDR3 spans 13 residues. CDR3 nucleotide sequence: TGTGCCAGCATCACAGCCTATCCTCCGGTGCAGTACTTC. This encodes CASITAYPPVQYF.

The rearrangement links TRBV30 to TRBJ2-1; D not certain. The germline V and J ends were trimmed by 3 bases and 0 bases, with 15 bases remaining between them. The length of the CDR3 is 16 residues. The germline V gene encodes CDR1 GTSNPN and CDR2 SVGIG (reference sequence). The CDR3 DNA is TGTGCCTGGAGCCCCTTAGGACGGCACTCCTACAATGAGCAGTTCTTC. Its translation: CAWSPLGRHSYNEQFF. The full variable domain, its missing parts supplied by reference TRBV30 and TRBJ2-1, is SQTIHQWPATLVQPVGSPLSLECTVEGTSNPNLYWYRQAAGRGLQLLFYSVGIGQISSEVPQNLSASRPQDRQFILSSKKLLLSDSGFYLCAWSPLGRHSYNEQFFGPGTRLTVL.

The chain is built from TRBV18 and TRBJ2-1; D ambiguous. Trimming cost V 3 bases and J 8 bases, with 5 bases left between them. The CDR3 sequence is 11 residues long. Germline lookup yields CDR1 KGHSH and CDR2 LQKENI. The CDR3 DNA reads TGTGCCAGCTCACCGATGGATGAGCAGTTCTTC. This codes for CASSPMDEQFF.

In DNA, the CDR3 is TGTGCCAGCAGCAAGACAGGGGGGAATTCACCCCTCCACTTT. Protein sequence: CASSKTGGNSPLHF. The V gene is TRBV7-2, the J gene TRBJ1-6; 9 bases fit TRBD1. Per germline, CDR1 SGHTA and CDR2 FQGNSA. V trimming: 5 bases; J trimming: 7 bases; junction bases outside the gene matches: 3. The CDR3 totals 14 residues.

The chain joins TRBV7-2 to TRBJ1-3; 9 nucleotides match TRBD1. CDR1 and CDR2 from the germline V gene are SGHTA and FQGNSA. CDR3 size: 16 residues. J gave up 2 bases and V 4 bases, and 6 bases lay outside the gene matches. CDR3 nucleotide sequence: TGTGCCAGCAGCTCCGGGACAGGGTCAACTGGAAACACCATATATTTT. Its protein product is CASSSGTGSTGNTIYF. Variable domain in full (rest from reference TRBV7-2 and TRBJ1-3): GAGVSQSPSNKVTEKGKDVELRCDPISGHTALYWYRQSLGQGLEFLIYFQGNSAPDKSGLPSDRFSAERTGGSVSTLTIQRTQQEDSAVYLCASSSGTGSTGNTIYFGEGSWLTVV.

The rearrangement links TRBV6-4 to TRBJ2-1; TRBD1 might be the D (5 bases). The germline V gene has CDR1 MRHNA and CDR2 SNTAGT. Deletions cut 2 bases from V and 14 bases from J, with 13 bases between. This CDR3 has 12 amino acids. The CDR3 DNA follows: TGTGCCAGCAGTGACCAGGGCTACCGTAAGTTCTTC. Translating gives CASSDQGYRKFF.

This sequence joins TRBV5-4 and TRBJ1-5; a possible D gene is TRBD1 (6 bases). The V gene's germline CDR1 is SGHNT and CDR2 YYREEE (reference sequence). CDR3 size: 14 residues. V dropped 4 bases and J dropped 7 bases, with 15 bases sitting between them. Here the CDR3 DNA reads TGTGCCAGCAGCGCGGACAGCGGGGAACAGCCCCAGCATTTT. Its translation is CASSADSGEQPQHF.

CDR3 bases: TGTGCCAGATCTTTCTCTGGAAACACCATATATTTT. It is translated as CARSFSGNTIYF. This chain uses TRBV19 with TRBJ1-3; D not resolved. The CDR3 is 12 amino acids. Trimming shortened V by 9 bases and J by 0 bases, and 6 bases separated the two germline ends. Germline V gene data show CDR1 as LNHDA and CDR2 as SQIVND (reference sequence).

V gene TRBV28 combines with J gene TRBJ2-4; 7 bases fit TRBD1. The CDR3 has 14 amino acids. The trim removed 8 bases at V and 5 bases at J, leaving 9 bases unmatched. In germline, CDR1 is MDHEN, CDR2 SYDVKM. The chain's CDR3 is CASETGAGENIQYF. For the CDR3, the DNA is TGTGCCAGCGAAACAGGGGCAGGGGAAAACATTCAGTACTTC.

The chain joins TRBV13 to TRBJ1-5, with a tentative D call TRBD1 (5 bases). V was pared by 5 bases and J by 9 bases, with 23 bases between. This CDR3 is built from 16 residues. Germline V lookup: CDR1 PRHDT, CDR2 FYEKMQ (reference sequence). Here the CDR3 reads CASSTPRWGGLTPQHF. CDR3 DNA sequence: TGTGCCAGCAGCACCCCCCGGTGGGGGGGATTGACGCCCCAGCATTTT.

The gene calls are TRBV10-3 and TRBJ2-7, with a possible D match to TRBD1 (5 bases). The CDR3 sequence is 12 residues long. The germline V gene has CDR1 ENHRY and CDR2 SYGVKD. The germline V and J ends were trimmed by 6 bases and 4 bases, with 10 bases remaining between them. The CDR3 region has the DNA TGTGCCATCAGACAGGAAACTTACGAGCAGTACTTC. Protein: CAIRQETYEQYF.

The chain is built from TRBV19 and TRBJ2-1, with D possibly being TRBD2 (6 bases). This CDR3 has 13 residues. Germline CDR1 and CDR2: LNHDA and SQIVND (reference sequence). Trimming stripped 11 bases from V and 6 bases from J, with 17 bases between. For the CDR3, the DNA is TGTGCCTCCTCCCCGGGAGTTGGCAATGAGCAGTTCTTC. Protein product: CASSPGVGNEQFF.

This clone showed up just a few times. This rearrangement joins TRBV29-1 to TRBJ1-1; TRBD1 might be the D (5 bases). This CDR3 contains 14 residues. The germline gives CDR1 SQVTM, CDR2 ANQGSEA. Trimming took off 4 bases at V and 3 bases at J, with 15 bases between the two ends. Here the CDR3 DNA reads TGCAGCGTTGTGGTTTGGCAGGGCGACACTGAAGCTTTCTTT. Its translation is CSVVVWQGDTEAFF.

CDR3 nucleotide sequence: TGCGCCAGCATCCAAACGGGAGGGACGAACACCGGGGAGCTGTTTTTT. Translation gives CASIQTGGTNTGELFF. The genes are TRBV5-1 and TRBJ2-2; 8 bases are shared with TRBD2. The CDR3 totals 16 residues. V was pared by 6 bases and J by 0 bases, with 7 bases of the junction left unmatched. Germline lookup yields CDR1 SGHRS and CDR2 YFSETQ.